This T cell receptor beta chain was retrieved from a study of cytotoxic CD8 clonotypes in ibrutinib-treated CLL (dated by TCRdb to the early 2020s). A note on the overall study: The cohort included roughly 15 treatment-naive and roughly 10 relapsed/refractory patients; 17 to 18 were IGHV unmutated. Cryopreserved peripheral blood mononuclear cells were obtained prior to treatment, at the time of response, and at either disease progression or sustained remission. Every remission and progressive disease sample was obtained while ibrutinib was still being received by the patients. An average of 255,043 productive templates and approximately 91,000 productive rearrangements was obtained per sample. Responses were partial in roughly 24 patients and complete in 2; after median approximately 67 months follow-up, about 14 stayed in remission and approximately twelve progressed. Of the roughly 86 people in the trial, 25 to 30 had longitudinal samples available. The response samples were drawn at a median of 12 months into treatment, with a range of about 6 to 40 months. Broader findings and caveats from the paper: Public clonotypes were rare and either shrank or stayed stable during treatment, and the rise in clonality at ibrutinib response reflected expansion of private clonotypes. Baseline clonality exceeded that of age-matched healthy donors and correlated strongly with circulating CD8+ T-cell counts. Sampling times were not matched between sustained-remission and progressing patients, and lymph node repertoires were not studied. At ibrutinib response clonality went up, during sustained remission it held steady, and at progression it dropped back toward baseline.

Each clonotype received, on average, 10x coverage in deep resolution sequencing performed on a MiSeq, where the target depth lay between 1 in 1 million and 1 in 200,000 T cells. The immunoSEQ hsTCRB Kit was used to generate the TCR beta libraries. Under the source paper's analysis protocol: ImmunoSEQ Data Assistant and ImmunoSEQ Analyzer were used for data analysis, and V, D and J genes were assigned according to IMGT definitions. Clonality, which ranges from 0 to 1, was calculated as one minus the normalized Shannon entropy of productive rearrangement frequencies. Public clonotype analysis was restricted to overrepresented clonotypes comprising at least 0.05% of each patient's repertoire. Repertoires from thirteen age-matched healthy donors in immuneACCESS were used as clonality controls. TCRdb re-hosts the immuneACCESS table, in-frame sequences only. Its copies lack some clones; in the studies checked, an unresolved V gene accounts for under half of them, and the cause for the rest is not known. V, J and clone size derive from that table, while D and trimming were established from the DNA sequence. In this sample the table shows some 92,000 clones, roughly three quarters of which occur a single time. In total, the top ten clones hold approximately 25% of the sample.

The CDR3, cysteine through phenylalanine, is 13 amino acids long. CDR3 DNA only is kept here, 39 bases in frame from base 1. Looking up the germline V gene yields CDR1 SGHRS and CDR2 YFSETQ. Turning to this clone: Its target antigen remains unknown. One end of the junction does not line up with germline, which may come from a read error.

The time point label, read with the paper, signifies: approximately 25 months on ibrutinib. For TCR beta library preparation, around 2 micrograms of genomic DNA were isolated from cryopreserved PBMCs. High-throughput TCR beta sequencing was performed on longitudinal blood samples from CLL patients receiving ibrutinib monotherapy. The patients were enrolled in a single-center, open-label phase 2 trial of ibrutinib monotherapy. The rearranged chain carries TRBV5-1 and TRBJ2-7, with no confident D gene call. The sequencing here drew on PBMCs, taken after 24 months of ibrutinib treatment. This clonotype originated in a human donor with chronic lymphocytic leukemia. The DNA sequence reads TGTGCCAGCAGCTCCGCCCAATCTTACGAGCAGTACTTC. It codes for CASSSAQSYEQYF.